The next 14 T cell receptor beta chains were all read from a single sample in a study of graft-versus-host responses after intestinal transplantation. No antigen has been identified for these receptors. Libraries were prepared by immunoSEQ multiplex PCR; TCRdb keeps only in-frame clonotypes and omits some of them. The sample includes about 90,000 clones, under 85% seen only once; the top ten take roughly 17%. The starting material was unstimulated CD8+ T cells sorted from spleen or lymph node cells, obtained before intestinal transplant. The receptors originated from a human donor who received an intestinal transplant.

The chain uses TRBV6-5 and TRBJ1-5; D unclear. The CDR3 has 14 amino acids. CDR1 MNHEY and CDR2 SVGAGI come from the germline V gene. Trimming stripped 0 bases from V and 4 bases from J, with 7 bases between. The CDR3 nucleotides are TGTGCCAGCAGTTACTCTGTTAGGAATCAGCCCCAGCATTTT. Translation gives CASSYSVRNQPQHF.

The rearrangement uses TRBV4-3 and TRBJ2-7; 8 bases line up with TRBD2. The CDR3 consists of 15 residues. Germline V gene sequence: CDR1 LGHNA, CDR2 YSLEER. The V and J ends lost 3 bases and 7 bases, in that order; junction bases with no gene match: 11. For the CDR3, the DNA is TGCGCCAGCAGCCAGTCGGCTAGCGGGCCGGGGGAGCAGTACTTC. Amino acid sequence: CASSQSASGPGEQYF.

This chain uses TRBV5-1 with TRBJ2-7; the D is unclear. The V and J ends lost 1 base and 6 bases respectively, with 11 bases between them. The germline V gene encodes CDR1 SGHRS and CDR2 YFSETQ. CDR3 length: 13 amino acids. The CDR3 is CASSLSWGSEQYF. For the CDR3, the DNA is TGCGCCAGCAGCTTGTCTTGGGGATCCGAGCAGTACTTC.

The sample holds a few counts of this clone. The chain joins TRBV5-6 to TRBJ2-1; D may be TRBD2 (5 bases). The CDR3 is 13 residues long. From germline, CDR1 is SGHDT and CDR2 YYEEEE. The V end was cut by 0 bases, the J end by 5 bases, with 6 bases between. The CDR3 DNA reads as TGTGCCAGCAGCTTGGGAGGGCACAATGAGCAGTTCTTC. Translated: CASSLGGHNEQFF.

This clone has a handful of counts. The chain is built from TRBV27 and TRBJ2-7; 8 nucleotides agree with TRBD2. J was trimmed by 2 bases and V by 8 bases; bases with no gene match: 5. The germline CDR1 and CDR2 sequences are MNHEY and SMNVEV (reference sequence). The CDR3 loop spans 13 amino acids. Here the CDR3 DNA reads TGTGCCAGCCAAGCAGCGGGAGCCTACGAGCAGTACTTC. It yields the protein CASQAAGAYEQYF.

This chain uses TRBV6-5 with TRBJ1-1; D ambiguous. Per germline, CDR1 MNHEY and CDR2 SVGAGI. The CDR3 covers 15 residues. V shed 0 bases and J shed 5 bases, with 13 bases lying between them. As DNA, the CDR3 is TGTGCCAGCAGTTACTCGAGGACGTACTGGACTGAAGCTTTCTTT. Translated, it gives CASSYSRTYWTEAFF.

This sequence joins TRBV5-6 and TRBJ2-7; D gene unclear. This CDR3 has 13 amino acids. The V gene lost 4 bases and the J gene lost 6 bases, with 14 bases spanning the gap. Germline CDR1 reads SGHDT; CDR2 reads YYEEEE. This CDR3 is CASSLILHSEQYF. In nucleotides, the CDR3 is TGTGCCAGCAGCCTAATCCTCCACAGCGAGCAGTACTTC.

This clone was detected only once. The genes are TRBV6-6 and TRBJ1-3; D is unclear. This CDR3 spans 16 amino acids. The V end lost 7 bases, the J end lost 0 bases, and 16 bases lay between the germline ends. CDR1 MNHNY and CDR2 SVGAGI come from the germline V gene (reference sequence). Here the CDR3 DNA reads TGTGCCAGCATCAATACGGCCGGAAACTCTGGAAACACCATATATTTT. Translated: CASINTAGNSGNTIYF.

The chain joins TRBV4-2 to TRBJ2-5; D is unclear. Per the germline V gene, CDR1 is LGHNA and CDR2 is YNFKEQ. This CDR3 has 15 residues. The germline V and J ends were trimmed by 5 bases and 3 bases, with 16 bases remaining between them. The CDR3: CASSTLLLTKETQYF. CDR3 in DNA: TGTGCCAGCAGCACGCTACTACTTACCAAAGAGACCCAGTACTTC.

The V call is TRBV2, the J call TRBJ1-1, with D possibly TRBD1 on 5 matching bases. Trimming took 4 bases from V and 0 from J, leaving 12 bases between them. The CDR3 spans 15 residues. In germline, CDR1 is SNHLY, CDR2 FYNNEI. CDR3 nucleotide sequence: TGTGCCAGCAGTGCGTATGGGGCCATGAACACTGAAGCTTTCTTT. It encodes CASSAYGAMNTEAFF.

The gene calls are TRBV7-7 and TRBJ2-3; either TRBD1 or TRBD2 may fit D (5 bases each). The V end was cut by 3 bases, the J end by 2 bases, with 12 bases between. From germline, CDR1 is SSHAT and CDR2 FNYEAQ (reference sequence). The CDR3 has 15 amino acids. CDR3 loop: CASSFSGRSTDTQYF. In DNA, the CDR3 is TGTGCCAGCAGCTTTTCGGGGCGTTCCACAGATACGCAGTATTTT.

This clone was seen just once. V gene TRBV6-5 combines with J gene TRBJ1-1; TRBD1 is a possible D gene (5 bases). The germline gives CDR1 MNHEY, CDR2 SVGAGI. The V end lost 6 bases, the J end lost 1 base, and 12 bases lay between the germline ends. This CDR3 comprises 14 residues. CDR3 in amino acids: CASRRQMSNTEAFF. The CDR3 DNA sequence: TGTGCCAGCAGACGACAGATGTCGAACACTGAAGCTTTCTTT.

The V and J genes are TRBV5-4 and TRBJ1-1; unclear D gene. The CDR3 loop spans 14 amino acids. V gave up 4 bases and J gave up 4 bases, with 14 bases separating them. Germline V gene data show CDR1 as SGHNT and CDR2 as YYREEE (reference sequence). The CDR3 region has the DNA TGTGCCAGCAGCCCACCCGGGCAGGCCACTGAAGCTTTCTTT. This gives the protein CASSPPGQATEAFF. Based on the CDR3 plus reference TRBV5-4 and TRBJ1-1, the full variable domain is ETGVTQSPTHLIKTRGQQVTLRCSSQSGHNTVSWYQQALGQGPQFIFQYYREEENGRGNFPPRFSGLQFPNYSSELNVNALELDDSALYLCASSPPGQATEAFFGQGTRLTVV.

The rearrangement uses TRBV11-2 and TRBJ2-1; D possibly matches TRBD1 or TRBD2 (5 bases each). The V end lost 3 bases, the J end lost 4 bases, and 13 bases lay between the germline ends. Germline CDR1 is SGHAT and CDR2 is FQNNGV. This CDR3 contains 15 residues. The CDR3 nucleotides are TGTGCCAGCAGCTTCGAACACGGGGCATACAATGAGCAGTTCTTC. Translating gives CASSFEHGAYNEQFF.